This T cell receptor (beta chain) stems from a study of shared clonotypes between healthy human individuals. On the study more broadly: Three plates each covered CD4 naive and memory; CD8 naive two, CD8 memory one. General observations from the study: The researchers took only blood, and tissue repertoires probably look different.

Concerning this clone itself: The antigen is unknown.

Each subset's genomic DNA was split evenly across several immunoSEQ plates. Here immunoSEQ multiplex PCR was the method, and the copy in TCRdb shows in-frame clones only, minus some. Here the sample spans more than 1,200,000 clones, less than 99% being singletons. The TCR comes from a man aged 25 to 40 in good health. Sample: naive CD4+ T cells sorted from blood. This sample's subset: CD45RA+ positively selected.

CDR3 DNA: TGTGCCAGCAGTTCCGGCTGGCTAGATGCCCAGTACTTC. It encodes CASSSGWLDAQYF. The genes are TRBV2 and TRBJ2-5; the D is unclear. V was clipped by 5 bases and J by 9 bases, with 16 bases between them. The CDR3 extends over 13 amino acids. Germline loops: CDR1 SNHLY, CDR2 FYNNEI.